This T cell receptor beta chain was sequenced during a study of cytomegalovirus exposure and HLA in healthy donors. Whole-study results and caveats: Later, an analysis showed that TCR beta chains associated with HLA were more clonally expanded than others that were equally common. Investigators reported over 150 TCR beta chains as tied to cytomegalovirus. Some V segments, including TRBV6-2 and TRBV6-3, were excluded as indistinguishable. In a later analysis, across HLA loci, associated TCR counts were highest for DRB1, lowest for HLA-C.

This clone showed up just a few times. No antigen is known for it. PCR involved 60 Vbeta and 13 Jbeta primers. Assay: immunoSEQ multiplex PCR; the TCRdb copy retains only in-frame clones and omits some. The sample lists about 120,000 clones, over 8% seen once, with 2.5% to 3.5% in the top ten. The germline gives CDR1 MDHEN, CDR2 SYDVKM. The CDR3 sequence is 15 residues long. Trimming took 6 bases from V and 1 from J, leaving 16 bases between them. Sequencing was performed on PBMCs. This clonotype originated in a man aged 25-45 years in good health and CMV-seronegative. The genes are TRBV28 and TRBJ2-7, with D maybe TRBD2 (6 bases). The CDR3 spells CASRYAGTQSYEQYF. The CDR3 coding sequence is TGTGCCAGCAGGTATGCCGGGACTCAGTCCTACGAGCAGTACTTC.